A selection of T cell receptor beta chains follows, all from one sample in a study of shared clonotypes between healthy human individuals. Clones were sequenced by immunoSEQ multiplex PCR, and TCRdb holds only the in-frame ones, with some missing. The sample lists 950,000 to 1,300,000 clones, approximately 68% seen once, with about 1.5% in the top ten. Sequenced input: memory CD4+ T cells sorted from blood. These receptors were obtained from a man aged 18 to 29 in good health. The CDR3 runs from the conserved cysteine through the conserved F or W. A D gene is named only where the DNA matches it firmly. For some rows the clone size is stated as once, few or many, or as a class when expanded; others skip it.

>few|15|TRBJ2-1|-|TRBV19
TGTGCCAGTAGTATTGGAGGAGGTTACTACAATGAGCAGTTCTTC
CASSIGGGYYNEQFF
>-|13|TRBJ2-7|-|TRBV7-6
TGTGCCAGCAGCTTAGCAAGCTCCTACGAGCAGTACTTC
CASSLASSYEQYF
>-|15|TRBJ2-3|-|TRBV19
TGTGCCAGTCGCACCGGAGGGTCGTTCACAGATACGCAGTATTTT
CASRTGGSFTDTQYF
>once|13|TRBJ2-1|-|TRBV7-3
TGTGCCAGCAGCTTGGGGGAGGTGAATGAGCAGTTCTTC
CASSLGEVNEQFF
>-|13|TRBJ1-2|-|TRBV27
TGTGCCAGCAGTTTACAGGGGAACTATGGCTACACCTTC
CASSLQGNYGYTF
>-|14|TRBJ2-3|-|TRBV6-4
TGTGCCAGCAGCCCGGGACTTTCCACAGATACGCAGTATTTT
CASSPGLSTDTQYF
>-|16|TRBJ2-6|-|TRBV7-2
TGTGCCAGCAGCTTGGGACATCTCCTCGGGGCCAACGTCCTGACTTTC
CASSLGHLLGANVLTF
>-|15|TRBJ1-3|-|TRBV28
TGTGCCAGCAGTTTAAGTCCGGGCTCTGGAAACACCATATATTTT
CASSLSPGSGNTIYF
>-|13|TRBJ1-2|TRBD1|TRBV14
TGTGCCAGCAGCTGGAGGGGGCTTAATGGCTACACCTTC
CASSWRGLNGYTF
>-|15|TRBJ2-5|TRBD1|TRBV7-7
TGTGCTAGCAGCCCCGGGACAGTTGAACAAGAGACCCAGTACTTC
CASSPGTVEQETQYF
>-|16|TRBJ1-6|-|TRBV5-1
TGCGCCAGCAGCTTGTCTGCCAGCTCCTATAATTCACCCCTCCACTTT
CASSLSASSYNSPLHF
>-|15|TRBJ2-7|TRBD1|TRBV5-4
TGTGCCAGCAGCGAGACCGGGACAGGGAGGTACGAGCAGTACTTC
CASSETGTGRYEQYF
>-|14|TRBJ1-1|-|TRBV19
TGTGCCAGTAGTATAGGTCCGGCGAACACTGAAGCTTTCTTT
CASSIGPANTEAFF
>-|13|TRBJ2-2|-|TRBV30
TGTGCCTGGAGTCCAGCGAACACCGGGGAGCTGTTTTTT
CAWSPANTGELFF
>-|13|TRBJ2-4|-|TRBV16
TGTGCCAGCAGCCAATCGGCAGAAAACATTCAGTACTTC
CASSQSAENIQYF
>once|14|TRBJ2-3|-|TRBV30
TGTGCCTGGAGGTACGGAAGAAGCACAGATACGCAGTATTTT
CAWRYGRSTDTQYF
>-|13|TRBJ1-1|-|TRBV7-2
TGTGCCAGCAGCTTACAAACGAACACTGAAGCTTTCTTT
CASSLQTNTEAFF
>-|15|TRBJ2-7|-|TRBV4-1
TGCGCCAGCAGCCGCACCTCGGGCCAGTCCTACGAGCAGTACTTC
CASSRTSGQSYEQYF
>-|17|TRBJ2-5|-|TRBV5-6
TGTGCCAGCAGCCCTCGACAGGTTAGGACGTACCAAGAGACCCAGTACTTC
CASSPRQVRTYQETQYF
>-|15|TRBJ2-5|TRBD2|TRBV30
TGTGCCTGGAGTCCGGGGGGGCAGGTTCAAGAGACCCAGTACTTC
CAWSPGGQVQETQYF
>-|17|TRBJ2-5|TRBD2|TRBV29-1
TGCAGCGCTTGTCCGGGACTAGCGGGGGGGCCCCAAGAGACCCAGTACTTC
CSACPGLAGGPQETQYF
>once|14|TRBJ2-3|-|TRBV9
TGTGCCAGCAGCGCTCTCGGAGGCACAGATACGCAGTATTTT
CASSALGGTDTQYF
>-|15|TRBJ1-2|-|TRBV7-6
TGTGCCAGCAGCCAAGGGGTCACGACTAACTATGGCTACACCTTC
CASSQGVTTNYGYTF
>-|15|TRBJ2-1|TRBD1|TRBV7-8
TGTGCCAGCAGCTTAGCAGGGGGCAGGTACAATGAGCAGTTCTTC
CASSLAGGRYNEQFF
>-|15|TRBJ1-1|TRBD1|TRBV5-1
TGCGCCAGCAGCCTACAGGGGGTCGGGAACACTGAAGCTTTCTTT
CASSLQGVGNTEAFF
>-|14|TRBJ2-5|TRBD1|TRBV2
TGTGCCAGCACGACCGGGACAGGGGAGAAGACCCAGTACTTC
CASTTGTGEKTQYF
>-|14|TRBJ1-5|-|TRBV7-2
TGTGCCAGCAGCTTAGGAACCGGAAACCAGCCCCAGCATTTT
CASSLGTGNQPQHF
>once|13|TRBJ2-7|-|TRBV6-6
TGTGCCAGCAGTCTCTCATTATTCTACGAGCAGTACTTC
CASSLSLFYEQYF
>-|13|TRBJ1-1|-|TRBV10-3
TGTGCCATCACAATCCAGGGGAACACTGAAGCTTTCTTT
CAITIQGNTEAFF
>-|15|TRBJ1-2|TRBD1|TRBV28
TGTGCCAGCAGTGACGGACAGGGCCAGCGGTATGGCTACACCTTC
CASSDGQGQRYGYTF
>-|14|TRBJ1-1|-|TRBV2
TGTGCCAGCAGTGAGTACGGAGTAAACACTGAAGCTTTCTTT
CASSEYGVNTEAFF
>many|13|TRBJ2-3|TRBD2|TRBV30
TGTGCTTGGGGCGGGGGGAACACAGATACGCAGTATTTT
CAWGGGNTDTQYF
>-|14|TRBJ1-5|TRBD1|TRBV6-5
TGTGCCAGCAGCTCCGACAGGGTGAGGCAGCCCCAGCATTTT
CASSSDRVRQPQHF
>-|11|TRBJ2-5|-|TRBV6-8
TGTGCCAGCAGGGAAATTGAGACCCAGTACTTC
CASREIETQYF
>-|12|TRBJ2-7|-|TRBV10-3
TGTGCCATCAGTATGACAGGTTACGAGCAGTACTTC
CAISMTGYEQYF
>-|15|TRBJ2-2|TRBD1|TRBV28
TGTGCCAGCAGTTCCGGACAGGCTAACACCGGGGAGCTGTTTTTT
CASSSGQANTGELFF
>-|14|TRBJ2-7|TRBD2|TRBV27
TGTGCCAGCAGTTTATCGGGGGGGGTGGGCGAGCAGTACTTC
CASSLSGGVGEQYF
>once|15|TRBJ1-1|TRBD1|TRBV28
TGTGCCAGCAGGGGGGCCAGGACAGGGAACACTGAAGCTTTCTTT
CASRGARTGNTEAFF
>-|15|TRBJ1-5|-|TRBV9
TGTGCCAGCAGCCAATTAGGTGGGATCCATCAGCCCCAGCATTTT
CASSQLGGIHQPQHF
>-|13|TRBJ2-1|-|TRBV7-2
TGTGCCAGCAGCTCAGATAACGGCTTCGAGCAGTTCTTC
CASSSDNGFEQFF
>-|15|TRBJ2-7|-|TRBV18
TGTGCCAGCTCACCACCAGCGTCAGCGCCCTACGAGCAGTACTTC
CASSPPASAPYEQYF
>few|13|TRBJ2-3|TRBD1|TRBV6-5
TGTGCCAGCAGGGCAGGGGGCGGAGATACGCAGTATTTT
CASRAGGGDTQYF
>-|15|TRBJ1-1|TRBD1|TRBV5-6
TGTGCCAGCAGCTTGGGGGACAGGGTGAACACTGAAGCTTTCTTT
CASSLGDRVNTEAFF
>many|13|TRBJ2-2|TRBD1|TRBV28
TGTGCCAGCAGGCCGACAGGGGGAAGGGAGCTGTTTTTT
CASRPTGGRELFF
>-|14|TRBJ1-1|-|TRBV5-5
TGTGCCAGCAGCTTGGACTGGCTGAACACTGAAGCTTTCTTT
CASSLDWLNTEAFF
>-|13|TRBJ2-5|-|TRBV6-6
TGTGCCAGCAGTTGGGGTCCGGAGGGGACCCAGTACTTC
CASSWGPEGTQYF